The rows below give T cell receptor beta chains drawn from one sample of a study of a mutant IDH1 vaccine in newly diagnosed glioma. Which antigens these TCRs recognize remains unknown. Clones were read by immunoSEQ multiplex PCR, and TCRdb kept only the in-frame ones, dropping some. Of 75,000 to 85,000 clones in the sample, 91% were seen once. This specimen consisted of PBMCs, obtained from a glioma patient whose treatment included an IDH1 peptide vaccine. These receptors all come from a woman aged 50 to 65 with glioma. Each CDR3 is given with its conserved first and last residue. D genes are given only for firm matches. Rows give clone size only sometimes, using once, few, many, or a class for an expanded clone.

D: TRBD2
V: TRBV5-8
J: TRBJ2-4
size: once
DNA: TGTGCCAGCAGCTCGCGGGGGGCCAAAAACATTCAGTACTTC
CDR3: CASSSRGAKNIQYF

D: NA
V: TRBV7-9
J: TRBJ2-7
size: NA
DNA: TGTGCCAGCAGCCCCCGACTGGGATCCGAGCAGTACTTC
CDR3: CASSPRLGSEQYF

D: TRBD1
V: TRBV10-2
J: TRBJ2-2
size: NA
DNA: TGCGCCAGCAGTGACGGGACAGGGTTCGACACCGGGGAGCTGTTTTTT
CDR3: CASSDGTGFDTGELFF

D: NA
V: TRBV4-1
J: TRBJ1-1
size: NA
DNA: TGCGCCAGCAGCCCATTAGTGATGGTGAACACTGAAGCTTTCTTT
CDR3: CASSPLVMVNTEAFF

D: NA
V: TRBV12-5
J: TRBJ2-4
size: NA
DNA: TGTGCTAGTGGCCCGGATGGGGGCACAAACATTCAGTACTTC
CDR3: CASGPDGGTNIQYF

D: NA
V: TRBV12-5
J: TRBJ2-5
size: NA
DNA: TGTGCTAGTGCCCGAGAGGGGGGAGGGACCCAGTACTTC
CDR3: CASAREGGGTQYF

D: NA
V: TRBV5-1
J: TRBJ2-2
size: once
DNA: TGCGCCAGCAGCCCCTACTCTGGTGTGGGATCCGATCGGGAGCTGTTTTTT
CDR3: CASSPYSGVGSDRELFF

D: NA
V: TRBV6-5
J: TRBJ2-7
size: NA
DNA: TGTGCCAGCAGGGGCGGGTACGAGCAGTACTTC
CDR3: CASRGGYEQYF

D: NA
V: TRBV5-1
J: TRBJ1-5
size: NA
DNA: TGCGCCAGCAGCTTGGACGGGGCAAGTGGTCAGCCCCAGCATTTT
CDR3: CASSLDGASGQPQHF

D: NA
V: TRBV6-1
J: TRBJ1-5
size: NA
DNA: TGTGCCAGCAGTGAAGAGATGGGCACCTATAGCAATCAGCCCCAGCATTTT
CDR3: CASSEEMGTYSNQPQHF